This T cell receptor (beta chain) was recorded in a study of control samples from healthy donors and cancer patients. The repertoire was sequenced with immunoSEQ multiplex PCR; TCRdb's copy has only in-frame clones and lacks some. The sample has 150,000 to 200,000 clones; around 90% are singletons. V gave up 1 base and J gave up 6 bases; unmatched junction bases: 10. The CDR3 is made up of 17 amino acids. CDR1 and CDR2 from the germline V gene are LGHDT and YNNKEL (reference sequence). The J gene is TRBJ2-1, the V gene TRBV3-1 (or the pseudogene TRBV3-2); TRBD2 aligns across 9 bases. The TCR comes from a man aged 30 to 39 in good health. Source material: blood. The CDR3 coding sequence is TGTGCCAGCAGCCAAGGAATTCGCGGGGGGGGAGGCAATGAGCAGTTCTTC. It encodes CASSQGIRGGGGNEQFF.